This entry lists 23 T cell receptor beta chains sequenced from one sample in a study of T-cell reconstitution after alpha-beta-depleted transplantation in children. TCRbeta library preparation incorporated unique molecular identifiers. TCRdb processed the PCR reads anew with MiXCR; each CDR3 protein has one entry. The repertoire holds about 500,000 distinct CDR3 sequences, with 32% as singletons. This specimen consisted of PBMCs from the stem cell graft donor, obtained from the stem cell graft. The source of these receptors is a human donor who donated a stem cell graft to a child with aplastic anemia.

This clonotype was observed a handful of times. The chain couples TRBV7-2 to TRBJ2-7, with TRBD1 matching over 10 bases. The CDR3 length is 15 residues. The germline V gene has CDR1 SGHTA and CDR2 FQGNSA. V lost 5 bases, J lost 2 bases, and 6 bases stayed unmatched. CDR3 nucleotides: TGTGCCAGCAGCCGAGGGGGGACAGGGGCCTACGAGCAGTACTTC. Amino acid sequence: CASSRGGTGAYEQYF. The variable domain in full, with the rest retrieved from reference TRBV7-2 and TRBJ2-7, is GAGVSQSPSNKVTEKGKDVELRCDPISGHTALYWYRQSLGQGLEFLIYFQGNSAPDKSGLPSDRFSAERTGGSVSTLTIQRTQQEDSAVYLCASSRGGTGAYEQYFGPGTRLTVT.

The J gene is TRBJ1-4, the V gene TRBV12-3 or TRBV12-4; D is undetermined. The CDR3 length is 12 residues. V lost 5 bases to trimming and J lost 5 bases, with 6 bases between them. For the CDR3, the DNA is TGTGCCAGCAGTGACGTAAATGAAAAACTGTTTTTT. Amino acids: CASSDVNEKLFF.

The chain employs TRBV20-1 and TRBJ2-1; D uncertain. This CDR3 spans 15 amino acids. Looked up from germline, CDR1 is DFQATT and CDR2 is SNEGSKA (reference sequence). V was cut by 0 bases and J by 3 bases, with 12 bases left in between. DNA for the CDR3: TGCAGTGCTAGAGATCCGCACGGCCACTACAATGAGCAGTTCTTC. The encoded protein is CSARDPHGHYNEQFF.

This chain joins TRBV5-1 and TRBJ2-1, with TRBD2 matching over 7 bases. This CDR3 has 15 amino acids. The junction had 12 bases not matched to a gene; V was cut back by 4 bases and J by 8 bases. Germline CDR1 SGHRS, CDR2 YFSETQ. For the CDR3, the DNA is TGCGCCAGCAGCCCAGAGGGGCGGGAGATACATGAGCAGTTCTTC. It codes for CASSPEGREIHEQFF.

This rearrangement joins TRBV20-1 to TRBJ2-1, with TRBD2 identical over 8 bases. The CDR3 consists of 18 residues. Trimming cost V 3 bases and J 1 base; bases outside gene matches: 14. Germline CDR1 is DFQATT and CDR2 is SNEGSKA (reference sequence). CDR3 DNA sequence: TGCAGTGCTAGGGCGGGACTAGGAGTTTTGGGGTCCTACAATGAGCAGTTCTTC. Residues: CSARAGLGVLGSYNEQFF.

This clonotype was detected only a few times. This chain links TRBV12-3 or TRBV12-4 with TRBJ2-5, with 13 nucleotides matching TRBD2. With V trimmed by 6 bases and J by 4 bases, 2 bases remained unmatched. The CDR3 has 14 amino acids. The CDR3 reads CASRRTSGRETQYF. The CDR3 nucleotides are TGTGCCAGCAGGAGGACTAGCGGGAGAGAGACCCAGTACTTC.

The chain has TRBV9 and TRBJ2-2; D gene unclear. Trimming took 0 bases from V and 0 from J, leaving 12 bases between them. This CDR3 comprises 17 residues. Germline V gene data show CDR1 as SGDLS and CDR2 as YYNGEE. The CDR3 nucleotides read TGTGCCAGCAGCGTAGCCCCGGAATCCACGAACACCGGGGAGCTGTTTTTT. Its protein is CASSVAPESTNTGELFF.

This chain joins TRBV7-9 and TRBJ2-7; no definite D call. Germline assignment: CDR1 SEHNR and CDR2 FQNEAQ (reference sequence). CDR3 length: 12 amino acids. V lost 5 bases to trimming and J lost 6 bases, with 11 bases between them. CDR3 region: CASSPGYAEQYF. DNA of the CDR3: TGTGCCAGCAGCCCCGGATACGCCGAGCAGTACTTC.

There are a few counts of this clonotype. This sequence joins TRBV10-2 and TRBJ2-7, with D perhaps matching TRBD2 (5 bases). CDR3 size: 13 residues. The V and J ends lost 6 bases and 3 bases respectively, with 12 bases between them. Germline CDR1 WSHSY, CDR2 SAAADI. CDR3 nucleotide sequence: TGCGCCAGCAGAGATCCGGACTTCTACGAGCAGTACGTC. Its protein is CASRDPDFYEQYV.

V usage is TRBV4-1 and J usage is TRBJ1-4; the D is unclear. The CDR3 totals 14 residues. V lost 8 bases, J lost 2 bases, and 12 bases lay in between. Germline CDR1 is MGHRA and CDR2 is YSYEKL. The CDR3: CASGPTATNEKLFF. The CDR3 DNA is TGCGCCAGCGGCCCGACGGCTACTAATGAAAAACTGTTTTTT.

The chain joins TRBV12-5 to TRBJ2-2; maybe TRBD1 (6 bases). The length of the CDR3 is 16 residues. V lost 2 bases to trimming and J lost 1 base, with 11 bases between them. The germline V gene encodes CDR1 LGHNT and CDR2 FRNRAP. CDR3 protein: CASGLSGAQNTGELFF. Written as DNA, the CDR3 is TGTGCTAGTGGTTTGTCAGGGGCTCAGAACACCGGGGAGCTGTTTTTT.

The chain has TRBV5-1 and TRBJ2-1, with a tentative D call TRBD2 (6 bases). This CDR3 is built from 14 residues. Trimming stripped 0 bases from V and 5 bases from J, with 9 bases between. Germline lookup yields CDR1 SGHRS and CDR2 YFSETQ. CDR3 residues: CASSLGGLNNEQFF. The CDR3 nucleotides read TGCGCCAGCAGCTTGGGGGGACTTAACAATGAGCAGTTCTTC.

The sample holds a few counts of this clonotype. V gene TRBV5-1 combines with J gene TRBJ2-5; possibly TRBD1 or TRBD2 for D (5 bases each). CDR1 SGHRS and CDR2 YFSETQ come from the germline V gene. CDR3 size: 14 residues. V shed 2 bases and J shed 4 bases, with 12 bases lying between them. CDR3 protein: CASSFGERGETQYF. In DNA, the CDR3 is TGCGCCAGCAGCTTCGGGGAGAGGGGAGAGACCCAGTACTTC.

The rearrangement uses TRBV2 and TRBJ1-1; TRBD1 matches at 7 bases. Germline CDR1 SNHLY, CDR2 FYNNEI. J was trimmed by 0 bases and V by 7 bases; bases with no gene match: 2. This CDR3 region has 13 residues. CDR3 nucleotides: TGTGCCAGCAACAGGGGAGTGAACACTGAAGCTTTCTTT. This codes for CASNRGVNTEAFF.

This clonotype turned up a few times. The chain recombines TRBV5-1 with TRBJ2-1, with D tentatively TRBD1 (6 bases). Between the trimmed V and J ends, which lost 6 bases and 4 bases, there was a span of 14 bases. Germline assignment: CDR1 SGHRS and CDR2 YFSETQ. CDR3 length: 14 amino acids. In DNA form, the CDR3 reads TGCGCCAGCACCCCTGAGGGGGTTTACAATGAGCAGTTCTTC. Residues: CASTPEGVYNEQFF.

V is TRBV5-4 and J is TRBJ2-2; the D gene is possibly TRBD2 (5 bases). Germline CDR1 is SGHNT and CDR2 is YYREEE (reference sequence). Trimming took off 4 bases at V and 5 bases at J, with 15 bases between the two ends. The CDR3 is 15 amino acids. As DNA, the CDR3 is TGTGCCAGCAGCCTAGCCGGAAAGAGGACCGGGGAGCTGTTTTTT. Encoded protein: CASSLAGKRTGELFF.

V usage is TRBV6-5 and J usage is TRBJ1-1; D possibly corresponds to TRBD1 (6 bases). With 2 bases removed from V and 0 bases from J, the gap between germline ends came to 10 bases. The CDR3 sequence is 15 residues long. Germline values: CDR1 MNHEY, CDR2 SVGAGI. The CDR3 DNA reads TGTGCCAGCAGTTACAAGGGACACATGAACACTGAAGCTTTCTTT. It yields the protein CASSYKGHMNTEAFF.

This clonotype was observed a few times. This chain connects TRBV5-1 to TRBJ2-5; maybe TRBD2 (5 bases). This CDR3 is 13 amino acids long. The germline CDR1 and CDR2 sequences are SGHRS and YFSETQ. V was trimmed by 2 bases and J by 3 bases, leaving 8 bases between them. CDR3 amino acids: CASSLPSKETQYF. In nucleotides, the CDR3 is TGCGCCAGCAGCTTACCTAGCAAAGAGACCCAGTACTTC.

This clonotype was seen a handful of times. This chain joins TRBV12-3 or TRBV12-4 and TRBJ1-6; 9 bases map to TRBD1. This CDR3 is built from 15 residues. V lost 5 bases to trimming and J lost 9 bases; unmatched junction nucleotides: 8. CDR3 sequence (DNA): TGTGCCAGCAGTCCCGGGACAGGGACCGGTTCACCCCTCCACTTT. As protein: CASSPGTGTGSPLHF.

The rearrangement uses TRBV10-3 and TRBJ2-7; 11 bases map to TRBD1. The V gene's germline CDR1 is ENHRY and CDR2 SYGVKD. J lost 6 bases, V lost 7 bases, and 8 bases had no gene match. This CDR3 comprises 14 residues. Written as DNA, the CDR3 is TGTGCCATCAAAACCGGGACAGGGGGTGGCGAGCAGTACTTC. It encodes CAIKTGTGGGEQYF.

The rearrangement links TRBV18 to TRBJ1-3; D unclear. V dropped 3 bases and J dropped 6 bases, with 12 bases sitting between them. Germline CDR1 reads KGHSH; CDR2 reads LQKENI. CDR3 length equals 14 residues. DNA of the CDR3: TGTGCCAGCTCACCGGGCCAGGCAACAAACACCATATATTTT. Translation gives CASSPGQATNTIYF.

This clonotype showed up just a few times. The chain carries TRBV12-3 or TRBV12-4 and TRBJ1-1; TRBD1 matches at 9 bases. CDR3 length equals 13 residues. Trimming removed 4 bases from V and 6 bases from J; junction bases left unmatched: 3. Written as DNA, the CDR3 is TGTGCCAGCAGTTGGACAGGGGCCGCTGAAGCTTTCTTT. Its protein is CASSWTGAAEAFF.

This clonotype was seen a few times. V is TRBV5-1 and J is TRBJ2-1; D call uncertain. V lost 6 bases, J lost 6 bases, and 13 bases lay in between. The germline V gene encodes CDR1 SGHRS and CDR2 YFSETQ. This CDR3 has 13 residues. This chain's CDR3 is CASTPSASNEQFF. CDR3 bases: TGCGCCAGCACCCCATCAGCAAGCAATGAGCAGTTCTTC.